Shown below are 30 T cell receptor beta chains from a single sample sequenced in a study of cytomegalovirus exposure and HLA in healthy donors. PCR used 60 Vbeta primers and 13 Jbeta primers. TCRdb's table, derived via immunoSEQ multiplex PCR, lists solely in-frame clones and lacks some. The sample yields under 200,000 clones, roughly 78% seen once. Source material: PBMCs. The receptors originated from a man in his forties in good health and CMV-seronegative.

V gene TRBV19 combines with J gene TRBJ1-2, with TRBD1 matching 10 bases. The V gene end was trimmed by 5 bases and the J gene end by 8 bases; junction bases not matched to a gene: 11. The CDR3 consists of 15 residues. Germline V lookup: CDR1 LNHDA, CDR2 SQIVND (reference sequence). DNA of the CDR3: TGTGCCAGTAGTCCCGACAGGGGGCGAACGTACGGCTACACCTTC. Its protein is CASSPDRGRTYGYTF.

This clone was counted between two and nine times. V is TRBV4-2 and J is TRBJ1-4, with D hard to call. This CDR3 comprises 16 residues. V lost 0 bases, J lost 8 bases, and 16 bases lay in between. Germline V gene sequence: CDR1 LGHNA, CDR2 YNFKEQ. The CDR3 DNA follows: TGTGCCAGCAGCCAAGAGGCGGGCGGATCGGTGGAAAAACTGTTTTTT. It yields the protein CASSQEAGGSVEKLFF.

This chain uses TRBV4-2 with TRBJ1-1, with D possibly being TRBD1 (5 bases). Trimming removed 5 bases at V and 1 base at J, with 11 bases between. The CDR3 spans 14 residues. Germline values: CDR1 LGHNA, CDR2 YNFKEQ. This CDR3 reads CASSLRGQNTEAFF. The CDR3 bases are TGTGCCAGCAGCTTACGAGGACAGAACACTGAAGCTTTCTTT.

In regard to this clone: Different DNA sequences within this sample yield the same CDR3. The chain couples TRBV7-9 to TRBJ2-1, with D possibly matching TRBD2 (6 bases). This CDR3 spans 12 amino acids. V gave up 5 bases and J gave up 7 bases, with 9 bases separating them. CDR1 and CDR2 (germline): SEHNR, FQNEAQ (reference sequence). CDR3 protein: CASSPGGNEQFF. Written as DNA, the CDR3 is TGTGCCAGCAGCCCCGGAGGGAATGAGCAGTTCTTC.

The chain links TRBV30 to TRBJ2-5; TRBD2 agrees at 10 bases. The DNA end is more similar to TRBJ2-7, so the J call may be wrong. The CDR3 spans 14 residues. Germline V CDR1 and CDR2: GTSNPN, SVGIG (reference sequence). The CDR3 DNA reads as TGTGCCTGGAGGGGGGCTAGCGGGAGCTACGAGCAGTACTTC. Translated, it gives CAWRGASGSYEQYF.

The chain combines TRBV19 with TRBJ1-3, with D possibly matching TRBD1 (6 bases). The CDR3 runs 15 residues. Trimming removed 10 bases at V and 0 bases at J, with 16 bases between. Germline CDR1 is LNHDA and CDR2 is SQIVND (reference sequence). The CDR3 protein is CATALDSNSGNTIYF. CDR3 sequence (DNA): TGTGCCACCGCACTGGACAGCAACTCTGGAAACACCATATATTTT.

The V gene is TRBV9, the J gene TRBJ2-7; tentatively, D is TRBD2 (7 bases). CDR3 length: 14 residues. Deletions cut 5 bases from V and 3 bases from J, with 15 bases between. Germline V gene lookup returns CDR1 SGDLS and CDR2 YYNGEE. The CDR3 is CASSFGGGSYEQYF. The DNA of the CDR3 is TGTGCCAGCAGTTTCGGGGGCGGGAGCTACGAGCAGTACTTC.

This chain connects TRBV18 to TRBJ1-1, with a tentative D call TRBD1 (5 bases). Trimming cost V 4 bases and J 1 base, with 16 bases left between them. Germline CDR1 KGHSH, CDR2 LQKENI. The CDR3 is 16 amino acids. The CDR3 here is CASSLEAGNWNTEAFF. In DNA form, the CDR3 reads TGTGCCAGCTCACTAGAAGCAGGGAATTGGAACACTGAAGCTTTCTTT.

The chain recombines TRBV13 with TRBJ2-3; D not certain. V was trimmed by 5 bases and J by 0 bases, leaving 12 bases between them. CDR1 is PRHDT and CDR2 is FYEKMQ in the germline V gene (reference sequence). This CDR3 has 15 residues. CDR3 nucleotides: TGTGCCAGCAGCCAATTCAGCGCTAGCACAGATACGCAGTATTTT. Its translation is CASSQFSASTDTQYF.

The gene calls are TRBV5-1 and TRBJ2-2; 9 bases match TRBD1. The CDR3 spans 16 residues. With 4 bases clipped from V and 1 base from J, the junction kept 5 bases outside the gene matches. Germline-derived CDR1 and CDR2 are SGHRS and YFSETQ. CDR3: CASSEQGAGNTGELFF. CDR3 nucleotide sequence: TGCGCCAGCAGCGAACAGGGGGCCGGGAACACCGGGGAGCTGTTTTTT.

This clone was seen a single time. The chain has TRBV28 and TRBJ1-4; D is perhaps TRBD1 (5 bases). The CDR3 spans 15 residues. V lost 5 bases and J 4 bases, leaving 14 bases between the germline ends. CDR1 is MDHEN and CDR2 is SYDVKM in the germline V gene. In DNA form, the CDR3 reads TGTGCCAGCAGTAGACCGGGACTTAGTAATGAAAAACTGTTTTTT. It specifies CASSRPGLSNEKLFF. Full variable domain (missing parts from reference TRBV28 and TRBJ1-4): DVKVTQSSRYLVKRTGEKVFLECVQDMDHENMFWYRQDPGLGLRLIYFSYDVKMKEKGDIPEGYSVSREKKERFSLILESASTNQTSMYLCASSRPGLSNEKLFFGSGTQLSVL.

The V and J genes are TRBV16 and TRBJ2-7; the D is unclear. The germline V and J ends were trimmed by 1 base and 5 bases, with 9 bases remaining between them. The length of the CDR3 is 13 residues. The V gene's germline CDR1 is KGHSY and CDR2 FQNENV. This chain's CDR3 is CASSQFSVNEQYF. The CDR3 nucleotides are TGTGCCAGCAGCCAATTCAGTGTAAACGAGCAGTACTTC.

CDR3 residues: CASSIEGQGQETQYF. The DNA of the CDR3 is TGTGCCAGTAGTATAGAGGGACAGGGCCAAGAGACCCAGTACTTC. This chain connects TRBV19 to TRBJ2-5, with 9 positions matching TRBD1. V gave up 0 bases and J gave up 1 base; unmatched junction bases: 0. Germline CDR1 reads LNHDA; CDR2 reads SQIVND (reference sequence). This CDR3 has 15 amino acids.

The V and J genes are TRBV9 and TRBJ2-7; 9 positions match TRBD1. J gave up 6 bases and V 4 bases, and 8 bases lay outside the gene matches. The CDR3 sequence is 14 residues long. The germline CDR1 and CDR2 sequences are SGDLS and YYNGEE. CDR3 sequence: CASSSGQGFGEQYF. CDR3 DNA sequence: TGTGCCAGCAGCTCGGGACAGGGCTTCGGCGAGCAGTACTTC.

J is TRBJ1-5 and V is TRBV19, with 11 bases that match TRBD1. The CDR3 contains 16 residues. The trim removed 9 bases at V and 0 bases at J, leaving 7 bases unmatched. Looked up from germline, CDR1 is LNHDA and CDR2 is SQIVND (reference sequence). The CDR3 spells CASQWTGGDSNQPQHF. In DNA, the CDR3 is TGTGCCAGCCAGTGGACAGGGGGCGATAGCAATCAGCCCCAGCATTTT.

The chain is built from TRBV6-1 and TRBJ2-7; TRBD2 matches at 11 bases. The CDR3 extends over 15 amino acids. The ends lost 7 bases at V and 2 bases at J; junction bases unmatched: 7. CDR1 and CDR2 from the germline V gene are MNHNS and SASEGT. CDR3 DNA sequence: TGTGCCAGCACTTCCGGGACTAGCGGTGCCTACGAGCAGTACTTC. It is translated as CASTSGTSGAYEQYF.

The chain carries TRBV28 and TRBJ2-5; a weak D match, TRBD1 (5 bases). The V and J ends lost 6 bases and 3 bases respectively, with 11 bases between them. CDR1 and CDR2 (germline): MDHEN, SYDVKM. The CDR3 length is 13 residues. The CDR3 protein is CASSPTTEETQYF. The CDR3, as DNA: TGTGCCAGCAGCCCGACGACAGAAGAGACCCAGTACTTC.

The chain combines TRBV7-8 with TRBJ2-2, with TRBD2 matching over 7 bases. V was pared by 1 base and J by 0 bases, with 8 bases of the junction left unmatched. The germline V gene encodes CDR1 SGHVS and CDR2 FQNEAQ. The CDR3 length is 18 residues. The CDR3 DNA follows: TGTGCCAGCAGCTTAGGTCGGCTGGGACTATCGAACACCGGGGAGCTGTTTTTT. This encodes CASSLGRLGLSNTGELFF.

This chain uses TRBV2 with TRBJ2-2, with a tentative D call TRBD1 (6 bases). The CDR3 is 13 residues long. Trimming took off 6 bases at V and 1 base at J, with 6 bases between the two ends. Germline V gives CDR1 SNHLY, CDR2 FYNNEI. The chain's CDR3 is CASRGQNTGELFF. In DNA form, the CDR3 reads TGTGCCAGCAGGGGACAGAACACCGGGGAGCTGTTTTTT.

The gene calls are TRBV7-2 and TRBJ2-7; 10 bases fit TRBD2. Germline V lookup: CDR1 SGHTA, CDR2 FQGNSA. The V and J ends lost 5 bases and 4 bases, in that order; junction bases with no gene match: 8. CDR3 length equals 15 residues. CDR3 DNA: TGTGCCAGCAGCACCCCTAGCGGGAGCAGGTACGAGCAGTACTTC. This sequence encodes CASSTPSGSRYEQYF.

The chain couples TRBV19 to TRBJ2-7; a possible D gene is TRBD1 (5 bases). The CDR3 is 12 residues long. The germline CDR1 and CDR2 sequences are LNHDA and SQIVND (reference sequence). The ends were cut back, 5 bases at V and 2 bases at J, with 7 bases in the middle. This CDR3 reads CASSATAYEQYF. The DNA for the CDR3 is TGTGCCAGTAGTGCGACAGCCTACGAGCAGTACTTC.

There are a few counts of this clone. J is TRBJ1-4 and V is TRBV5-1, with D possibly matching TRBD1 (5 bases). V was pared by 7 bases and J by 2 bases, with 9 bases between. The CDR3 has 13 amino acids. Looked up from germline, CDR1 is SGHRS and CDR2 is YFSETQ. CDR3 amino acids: CASRGRTNEKLFF. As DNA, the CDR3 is TGCGCCAGCCGGGGGAGGACTAATGAAAAACTGTTTTTT.

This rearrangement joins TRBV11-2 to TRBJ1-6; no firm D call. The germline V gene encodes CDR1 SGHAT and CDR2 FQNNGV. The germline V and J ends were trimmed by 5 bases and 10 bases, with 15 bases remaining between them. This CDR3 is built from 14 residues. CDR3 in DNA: TGTGCCAGCAGCCGATTCGGCGGCAACTCACCCCTCCACTTT. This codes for CASSRFGGNSPLHF.

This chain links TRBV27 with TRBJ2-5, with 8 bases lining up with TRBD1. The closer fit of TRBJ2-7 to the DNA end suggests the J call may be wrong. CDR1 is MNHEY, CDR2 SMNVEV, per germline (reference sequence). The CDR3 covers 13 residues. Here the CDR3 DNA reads TGTGCCAGCAGTGCAGGACAGGGCTACGAGCAGTACTTC. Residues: CASSAGQGYEQYF.

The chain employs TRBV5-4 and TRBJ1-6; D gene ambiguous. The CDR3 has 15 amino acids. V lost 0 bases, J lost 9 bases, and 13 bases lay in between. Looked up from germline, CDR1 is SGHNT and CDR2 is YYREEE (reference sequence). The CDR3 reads CASSLDRERSSPLHF. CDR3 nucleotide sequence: TGTGCCAGCAGCTTGGATCGGGAGCGCAGTTCACCCCTCCACTTT.

CDR3 DNA: TGCGCCAGCAGCCTCCGGGACAGCGGCAATCAGCCCCAGCATTTT. Encoded protein: CASSLRDSGNQPQHF. The chain joins TRBV4-1 to TRBJ1-5; 7 nucleotides agree with TRBD1. Germline V CDR1 and CDR2: MGHRA, YSYEKL. V lost 4 bases, J lost 2 bases, and 5 bases stayed unmatched. The CDR3 length is 15 residues.

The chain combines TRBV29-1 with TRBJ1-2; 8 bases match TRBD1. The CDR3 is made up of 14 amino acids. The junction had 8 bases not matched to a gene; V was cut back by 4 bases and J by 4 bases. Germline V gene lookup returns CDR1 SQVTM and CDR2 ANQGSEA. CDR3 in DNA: TGCAGCGTTGGTCGGCAGGGGGCGGGCTATGGCTACACCTTC. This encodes CSVGRQGAGYGYTF.

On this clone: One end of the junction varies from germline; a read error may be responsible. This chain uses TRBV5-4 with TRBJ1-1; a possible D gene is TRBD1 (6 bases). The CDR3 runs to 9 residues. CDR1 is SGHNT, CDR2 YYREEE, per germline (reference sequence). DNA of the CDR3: TGTGCCAGCAGCCTGGACAGCCCCTTT. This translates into CASSLDSPF. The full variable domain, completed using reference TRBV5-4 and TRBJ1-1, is ETGVTQSPTHLIKTRGQQVTLRCSSQSGHNTVSWYQQALGQGPQFIFQYYREEENGRGNFPPRFSGLQFPNYSSELNVNALELDDSALYLCASSLDSPFGQGTRLTVV.

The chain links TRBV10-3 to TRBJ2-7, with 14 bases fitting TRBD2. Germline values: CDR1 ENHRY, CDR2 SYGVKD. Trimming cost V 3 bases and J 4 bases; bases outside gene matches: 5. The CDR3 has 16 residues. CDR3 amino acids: CAISERTSGRKYEQYF. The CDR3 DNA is TGTGCCATCAGTGAACGGACTAGCGGGAGGAAGTACGAGCAGTACTTC.

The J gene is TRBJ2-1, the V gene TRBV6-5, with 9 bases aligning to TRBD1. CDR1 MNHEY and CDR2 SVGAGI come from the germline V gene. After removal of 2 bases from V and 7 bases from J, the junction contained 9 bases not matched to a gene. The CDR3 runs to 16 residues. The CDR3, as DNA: TGTGCCAGCAGTTACGGTAGACAGGGGGGGAGGAATGAGCAGTTCTTC. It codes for CASSYGRQGGRNEQFF.